The clone carrying this T cell receptor beta chain came up a few times. Its target is not known. A single record per CDR3 protein comes from TCRdb applying MiXCR to the RT-PCR reads. The sample includes about 580,000 distinct CDR3 sequences, less than 15% seen only once; the top ten take over 8.5%. The CDR3 loop spans 15 amino acids. Unmatched junction bases numbered 10, after V lost 5 bases and J lost 5 bases. Germline loops: CDR1 SGHTA, CDR2 FQGNSA. The sample comes from a study of response to subunit inactivated influenza vaccine. Study outcomes and limitations: Authors suggested each seasonal influenza vaccination recruits few new T cells.

This chain joins TRBV7-2 and TRBJ2-7; 9 positions match TRBD1. The sequence derives from a man aged 50 to 60 who received an inactivated influenza vaccine. The input for sequencing was PBMCs from blood, taken 12 days after vaccination. The CDR3 region has the DNA TGTGCCAGCAGCCCCCGGGGCACAGGGGGCAACGAGCAGTACTTC. It is translated as CASSPRGTGGNEQYF.